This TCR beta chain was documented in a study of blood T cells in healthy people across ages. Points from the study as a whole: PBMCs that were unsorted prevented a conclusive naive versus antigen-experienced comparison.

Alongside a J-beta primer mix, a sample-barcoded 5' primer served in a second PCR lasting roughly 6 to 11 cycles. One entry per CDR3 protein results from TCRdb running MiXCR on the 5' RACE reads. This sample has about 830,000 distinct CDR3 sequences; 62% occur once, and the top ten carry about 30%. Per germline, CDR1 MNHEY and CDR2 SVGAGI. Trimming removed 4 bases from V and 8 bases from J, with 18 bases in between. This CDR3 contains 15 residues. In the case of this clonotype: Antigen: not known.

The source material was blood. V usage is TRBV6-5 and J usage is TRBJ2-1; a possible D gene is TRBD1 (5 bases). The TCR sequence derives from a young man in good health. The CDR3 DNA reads TGTGCCAGCAGTTCGGACATCTTACCCCACGATGAGCAGTTCTTC. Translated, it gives CASSSDILPHDEQFF.